These 18 T cell receptor beta chains originate from one sample sequenced in a study of technical replicates of blood from several donors. Sequencing used immunoSEQ multiplex PCR; TCRdb keeps in-frame clones, though not all of them. The sample has approximately 17,000 clones, approximately 86% seen once. The sample taken for sequencing was PBMCs. The receptors were gathered from a human donor in good health.

This clone was observed once. The chain joins TRBV29-1 to TRBJ2-7; TRBD2 is a possible D gene (6 bases). Germline-derived CDR1 and CDR2 are SQVTM and ANQGSEA. Between the trimmed V and J ends, which lost 7 bases and 3 bases, there was a span of 19 bases. The CDR3 runs to 14 residues. The CDR3 region is CSAKGGVSDYEQYF. The CDR3 nucleotides are TGCAGCGCCAAAGGAGGGGTTTCGGACTACGAGCAGTACTTC.

J is TRBJ2-1 and V is TRBV23-1, with D maybe TRBD2 (6 bases). TRBV23-1 is marked as an open reading frame, function uncertain. V was cut by 3 bases and J by 15 bases, with 21 bases left in between. The CDR3 is 14 amino acids. The CDR3 sequence is CASSQGRDFPLRFF. DNA of the CDR3: TGCGCCAGCAGTCAGGGCCGGGACTTCCCACTGCGGTTCTTC.

The chain couples TRBV19 to TRBJ2-6; 12 bases agree with TRBD2. This CDR3 spans 19 amino acids. Trimming removed 1 base from V and 0 bases from J; junction bases left unmatched: 4. Germline assignment: CDR1 LNHDA and CDR2 SQIVND (reference sequence). This CDR3 reads CASSIVGLAGSSGANVLTF. In DNA, the CDR3 is TGTGCCAGTAGTATAGTCGGACTAGCGGGGAGCTCTGGGGCCAACGTCCTGACTTTC.

The chain is built from TRBV7-8 and TRBJ2-7, with D possibly being TRBD2 (5 bases). The CDR3 loop spans 15 amino acids. The germline V gene encodes CDR1 SGHVS and CDR2 FQNEAQ. Trimming took 0 bases from V and 2 from J, leaving 11 bases between them. The CDR3 here is CASSLAWSGPYEQYF. The CDR3 DNA is TGTGCCAGCAGCTTAGCCTGGAGCGGACCCTACGAGCAGTACTTC.

In nucleotides, the CDR3 is TGTGCCAGCAGTTTATGGCCAGAGGGAGAGACCCAGTACTTC. The encoded protein is CASSLWPEGETQYF. The chain links TRBV27 to TRBJ2-5, with a weak D call TRBD2 (5 bases). Trimming pared 1 base from V and 4 bases from J, leaving 10 bases between. The CDR3 contains 14 residues. Germline CDR1 reads MNHEY; CDR2 reads SMNVEV (reference sequence).

J is TRBJ1-1 and V is TRBV29-1; D gene unclear. CDR3 size: 14 residues. V was clipped by 4 bases and J by 1 base, with 13 bases between them. Looked up from germline, CDR1 is SQVTM and CDR2 is ANQGSEA. The DNA for the CDR3 is TGCAGCGTTGGCGGGTCTCCGTCGAACACTGAAGCTTTCTTT. Translation gives CSVGGSPSNTEAFF.

The chain employs TRBV5-1 and TRBJ2-1, with D possibly being TRBD2 (7 bases). This CDR3 is built from 17 residues. Deletions cut 0 bases from V and 0 bases from J, with 13 bases between. Germline V CDR1 and CDR2: SGHRS, YFSETQ. The CDR3, as DNA: TGCGCCAGCAGCTTGGCCGGGGGCGGGAGCTCCTACAATGAGCAGTTCTTC. Its translation is CASSLAGGGSSYNEQFF. The full variable domain, in which reference TRBV5-1 and TRBJ2-1 provide the parts outside the CDR3, is KAGVTQTPRYLIKTRGQQVTLSCSPISGHRSVSWYQQTPGQGLQFLFEYFSETQRNKGNFPGRFSGRQFSNSRSEMNVSTLELGDSALYLCASSLAGGGSSYNEQFFGPGTRLTVL.

This clone was seen only a few times. The rearrangement joins TRBV21-1 to TRBJ2-1; TRBD2, the table's D call, was not compared with the DNA. TRBV21-1 is classified as a pseudogene. This CDR3 is built from 15 residues. This CDR3 is CASREGLADRNEQFF. Written as DNA, the CDR3 is TGTGCCAGCAGGGAGGGACTAGCGGACAGGAATGAGCAGTTCTTC.

The chain couples TRBV6-6 to TRBJ1-1, with 8 bases aligning to TRBD1. V was clipped by 2 bases and J by 1 base; unmatched bases: 3. Germline V gene sequence: CDR1 MNHNY, CDR2 SVGAGI (reference sequence). This CDR3 has 15 residues. CDR3 DNA: TGTGCCAGCAGTTACGGGACAGGTTCGAACACTGAAGCTTTCTTT. Protein: CASSYGTGSNTEAFF.

The rearrangement links TRBV6-1 to TRBJ1-2; 8 bases align to TRBD1. The CDR3 extends over 15 amino acids. Germline CDR1 and CDR2: MNHNS and SASEGT. Trimming took 6 bases from V and 8 from J; bases not matched to a gene: 14. The DNA of the CDR3 is TGTGCCAGCAGGGACTACGACAGGGGCCCTTTAGGCTACACCTTC. Protein: CASRDYDRGPLGYTF.

This clone has more than one count but fewer than ten. The chain's CDR3 is CASSDKGDYNEQFF. The CDR3 bases are TGTGCCAGCAGTGACAAAGGGGACTACAATGAGCAGTTCTTC. The V call is TRBV6-4, the J call TRBJ2-1; TRBD1 might be the D (5 bases). Looked up from germline, CDR1 is MRHNA and CDR2 is SNTAGT. This CDR3 has 14 residues. Trimming left V 2 bases short and J 3 bases short, with 8 bases between.

This clone appeared once. The chain recombines TRBV30 with TRBJ2-3; 8 bases line up with TRBD1. Unmatched junction bases numbered 11, after V lost 6 bases and J lost 0 bases. This CDR3 comprises 16 residues. CDR1 and CDR2 from the germline V gene are GTSNPN and SVGIG (reference sequence). The CDR3 sequence is CACFLQGARSTDTQYF. CDR3 nucleotides: TGTGCCTGCTTTCTCCAGGGGGCGCGTAGCACAGATACGCAGTATTTT.

Only one count was recorded for this clone. The chain couples TRBV6-6 to TRBJ2-1; D gene uncertain. CDR3 length: 12 amino acids. Germline V CDR1 and CDR2: MNHNY, SVGAGI (reference sequence). The V end was cut by 2 bases, the J end by 6 bases, with 5 bases between. The CDR3 loop reads CASSYLRNEQFF. DNA for the CDR3: TGTGCCAGCAGTTACCTCCGCAATGAGCAGTTCTTC.

This clone has a handful of counts. V and J are TRBV7-9 and TRBJ1-1, with TRBD1 matching 8 bases. The ends lost 5 bases at V and 1 base at J; junction bases unmatched: 9. CDR3 length equals 16 residues. Looked up from germline, CDR1 is SEHNR and CDR2 is FQNEAQ (reference sequence). CDR3 residues: CASSPFAGTGNTEAFF. The CDR3 DNA is TGTGCCAGCAGCCCCTTTGCCGGGACAGGGAACACTGAAGCTTTCTTT.

The CDR3 nucleotides read TGTGCCAGCACTCCGGGACTAGCGACAGATACGCAGTATTTT. Translated: CASTPGLATDTQYF. V gene TRBV2 combines with J gene TRBJ2-3; 10 positions match TRBD2. This CDR3 has 14 amino acids. V lost 7 bases and J lost 3; bases outside the gene matches: 4. CDR1 is SNHLY and CDR2 is FYNNEI in the germline V gene.

This clone occurred a few times. This chain uses TRBV11-2 with TRBJ1-5, with D hard to call. The CDR3 length is 13 residues. Looked up from germline, CDR1 is SGHAT and CDR2 is FQNNGV. V was shortened by 1 base and J by 5 bases, with 6 bases between the two germline ends. The CDR3 here is CASSLGSYQPQHF. DNA for the CDR3: TGTGCCAGCAGCTTAGGTTCGTATCAGCCCCAGCATTTT.

This clone was detected once. The chain combines TRBV18 with TRBJ2-7; TRBD1 aligns across 7 bases. Germline loops: CDR1 KGHSH, CDR2 LQKENI. The junction had 7 bases not matched to a gene; V was cut back by 3 bases and J by 2 bases. This CDR3 is built from 15 residues. CDR3 sequence (DNA): TGTGCCAGCTCACCCCTTCCGGGACAGACCTACGAGCAGTACTTC. Translating gives CASSPLPGQTYEQYF.

The gene calls are TRBV5-1 and TRBJ1-2, with D possibly TRBD1 on 5 matching bases. The V gene's germline CDR1 is SGHRS and CDR2 YFSETQ. V was trimmed by 1 base and J by 4 bases, leaving 14 bases between them. This CDR3 has 15 amino acids. The CDR3, as DNA: TGCGCCAGCAGCTTGAGGGCAGGGATTGGCTATGGCTACACCTTC. Protein sequence: CASSLRAGIGYGYTF.